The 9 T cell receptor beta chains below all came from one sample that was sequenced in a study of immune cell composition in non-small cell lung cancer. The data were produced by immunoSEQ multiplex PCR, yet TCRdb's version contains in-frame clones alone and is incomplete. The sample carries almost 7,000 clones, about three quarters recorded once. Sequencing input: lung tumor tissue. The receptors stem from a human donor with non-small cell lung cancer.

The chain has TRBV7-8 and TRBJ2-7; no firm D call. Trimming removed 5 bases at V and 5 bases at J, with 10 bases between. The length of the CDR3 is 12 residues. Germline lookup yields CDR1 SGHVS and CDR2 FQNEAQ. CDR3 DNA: TGTGCCAGCAGCAGCTTCCGCCACGAGCAGTACTTC. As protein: CASSSFRHEQYF. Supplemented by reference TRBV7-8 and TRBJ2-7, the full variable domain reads GAGVSQSPRYKVAKRGQDVALRCDPISGHVSLFWYQQALGQGPEFLTYFQNEAQLDKSGLPSDRFFAERPEGSVSTLKIQRTQQEDSAVYLCASSSFRHEQYFGPGTRLTVT.

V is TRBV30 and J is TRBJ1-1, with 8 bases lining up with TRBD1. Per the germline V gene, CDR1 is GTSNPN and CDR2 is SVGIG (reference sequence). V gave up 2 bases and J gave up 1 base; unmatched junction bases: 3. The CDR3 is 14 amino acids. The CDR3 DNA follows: TGTGCCTGGAGTCTAACAGGGGGGAACACTGAAGCTTTCTTT. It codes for CAWSLTGGNTEAFF.

CDR3 coding DNA: TGTGCCAGCTCACCAACAGGGATCCTGATCGAGTACTTC. Residues: CASSPTGILIEYF. This sequence joins TRBV18 and TRBJ2-7, with a weak D call TRBD1 (6 bases). This CDR3 spans 13 amino acids. Germline assignment: CDR1 KGHSH and CDR2 LQKENI. V dropped 2 bases and J dropped 11 bases, with 16 bases sitting between them.

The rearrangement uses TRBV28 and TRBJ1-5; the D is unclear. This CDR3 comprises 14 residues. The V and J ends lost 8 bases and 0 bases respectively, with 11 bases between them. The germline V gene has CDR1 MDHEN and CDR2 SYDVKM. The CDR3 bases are TGTGCCAGCTTAGCCGGGAATAGCAATCAGCCCCAGCATTTT. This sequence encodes CASLAGNSNQPQHF.

CDR3 sequence: CASSSPWQGPETQYF. For the CDR3, the DNA is TGTGCCAGCAGCTCCCCGTGGCAGGGTCCGGAGACCCAGTACTTC. V is TRBV7-6 and J is TRBJ2-5, with a tentative D call TRBD1 (5 bases). The CDR3 spans 15 residues. The ends were cut back, 4 bases at V and 5 bases at J, with 17 bases in the middle. Looked up from germline, CDR1 is SGHVS and CDR2 is FNYEAQ.

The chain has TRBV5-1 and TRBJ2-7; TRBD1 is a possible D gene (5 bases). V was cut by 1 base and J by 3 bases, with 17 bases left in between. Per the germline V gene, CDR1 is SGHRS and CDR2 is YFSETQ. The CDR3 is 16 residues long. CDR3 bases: TGCGCCAGCAGCTTGCAGGGTCCGGACGGATACTACGAGCAGTACTTC. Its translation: CASSLQGPDGYYEQYF. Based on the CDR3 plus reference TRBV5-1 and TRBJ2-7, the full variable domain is KAGVTQTPRYLIKTRGQQVTLSCSPISGHRSVSWYQQTPGQGLQFLFEYFSETQRNKGNFPGRFSGRQFSNSRSEMNVSTLELGDSALYLCASSLQGPDGYYEQYFGPGTRLTVT.

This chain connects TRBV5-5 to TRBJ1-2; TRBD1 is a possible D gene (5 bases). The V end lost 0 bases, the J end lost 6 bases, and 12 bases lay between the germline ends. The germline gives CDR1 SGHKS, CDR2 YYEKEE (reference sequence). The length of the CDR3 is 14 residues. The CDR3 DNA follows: TGTGCCAGCAGCTTGGCGGGGGGATGGGATGGCTACACCTTC. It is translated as CASSLAGGWDGYTF.

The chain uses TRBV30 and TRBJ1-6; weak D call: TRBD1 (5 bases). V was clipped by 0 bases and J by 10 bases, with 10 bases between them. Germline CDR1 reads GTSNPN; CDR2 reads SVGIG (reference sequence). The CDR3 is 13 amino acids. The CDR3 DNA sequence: TGTGCCTGGAGTGTCAGGGAGGGGTCACCCCTCCACTTT. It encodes CAWSVREGSPLHF.

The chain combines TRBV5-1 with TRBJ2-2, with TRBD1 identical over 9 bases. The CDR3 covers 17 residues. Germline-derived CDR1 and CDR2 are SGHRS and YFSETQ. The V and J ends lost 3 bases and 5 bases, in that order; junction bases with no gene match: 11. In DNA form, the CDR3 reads TGCGCCAGCAGCTCGCAAAACAGGGGGCGATTAACCGGGGAGCTGTTTTTT. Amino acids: CASSSQNRGRLTGELFF.